This TCR beta chain was documented in a study of blood T cell repertoires in COVID-19 (dated by TCRdb to between 2020 and 2021). In the study overall: Samples from collaborators originated in the United States, Italy and Spain and spanned both the acute and convalescent phases of COVID-19. The material from the prospective study consisted of cDNA or gDNA derived from T cells, B-cell-depleted T cells, or PBMCs. Deeply sampled blood TCRbeta repertoires from subjects exposed to, actively infected with, or recovered from COVID-19 were included in the dataset. The repertoires were released in a freely available public database intended as a resource for research on the immune response to SARS-CoV-2. Samples were obtained from the ongoing ImmuneRACE study (first 160 participants) and from 1,254 subjects provided by 6 global collaborators. The sample metadata nearly always contained a de-identified subject ID, COVID-19 status, age in years and sex. Where available, HLA class I and class II types were taken from metadata supplied by the sample provider and were not determined by assay-based typing.

TCRbeta CDR3 regions were amplified from genomic DNA using the immunoSEQ Assay, a bias-controlled multiplex PCR. For the original study's pipeline: The number of nucleated cells in each sample was estimated by amplification of reference gene primers within the assay. To quantify the absolute abundance of each unique TCRbeta CDR3 rearrangement, sequence reads were collapsed and filtered. For each sample, productive Simpson clonality was calculated as the square root of Simpson's diversity index across productive rearrangements. The immuneACCESS repertoire file appears here via TCRdb, limited to in-frame rearrangements. These files lack a portion of the clones; in checked studies, under half of the deficit traces to unresolved V genes, and the cause of the others is not known. V, J and clone size reflect that table, while D and trimming were determined from the DNA. Counted in this sample were 220,000 or so clones; about nine tenths of them appeared once. Together, the top ten hold around 6.9% of the sample.

Points on this clone: It lacks a known antigen. One base away there is no much larger clone; base qualities are not given.

General conclusions and limits of the study: The amount of clinical and demographic metadata varied by source and participant and was provided uncurated.

The germline V gene supplies CDR1 MNHNS and CDR2 SASEGT. Trimming removed 1 base from V and 7 bases from J; the gene matches leave 7 bases unexplained. Measured from the cysteine to the phenylalanine, the CDR3 is 15 residues long. Only CDR3 DNA is held: 45 bases, read in frame from base 1. Another Seattle source contributed samples from volunteer blood donors who had recovered from COVID-19. The collaborating institutions used their own protocols to collect whole blood in K2EDTA tubes. For TCRbeta analysis, collaborators shipped samples as frozen whole blood, isolated PBMCs, or DNA extracted from either of those sample types.

This clonotype originated in a man aged 60 to 69 who had recovered from COVID-19. Material for sequencing was peripheral blood. The chain couples TRBV6-1 to TRBJ1-5, and 7 bases in between align with TRBD1. The CDR3 corresponds to CASSEVPGQSQPQHF. The DNA sequence reads TGTGCCAGCAGTGAAGTTCCGGGACAGTCCCAGCCCCAGCATTTT.